This T cell receptor beta chain stems from a study of blood T cells in healthy people across ages. Findings and limits, study-wide: What prevented conclusive comparison of naive and antigen-experienced cells was that PBMCs were unsorted.

The donors, aged roughly 6 to 90, were healthy Caucasians from Russia. Germline V gene sequence: CDR1 SGDLS, CDR2 YYNGEE. The length of the CDR3 is 17 residues. The ends lost 3 bases at V and 7 bases at J; junction bases unmatched: 12. As concerns this clonotype: Its antigen is not identified.

A second PCR, run for roughly 7 to 11 cycles, used a sample-barcoded 5' primer plus a J-beta primer mix. TCRdb redid the calling of the 5' RACE reads with MiXCR, one entry per CDR3 protein. The table has around 800,000 distinct CDR3 sequences, about 62% seen once; the top ten hold about a quarter. Sequenced material: blood. The genes are TRBV9 and TRBJ2-1, with 11 bases that match TRBD2. This sequence originates from a man aged 25-40 years in good health. The CDR3 DNA reads as TGTGCCAGCAGCGCGGGTATAGCGGGGGGGCCAAGAAATGAGCAGTTCTTC. Translated: CASSAGIAGGPRNEQFF.